These 32 T cell receptor beta chains came from one sample sequenced in a study of shared clonotypes between healthy human individuals. Clones were read by immunoSEQ multiplex PCR, and TCRdb kept only the in-frame ones, dropping some. The table includes millions of clones, approximately 92% detected once. Sequenced sample: naive CD4+ T cells sorted from blood. Stated subset: CD45RA+ positively selected. The receptors originated from a man in his late teens or twenties in good health.

The chain combines TRBV5-6 with TRBJ2-1; 9 bases are shared with TRBD2. Germline V gives CDR1 SGHDT, CDR2 YYEEEE. J was trimmed by 5 bases and V by 4 bases; bases with no gene match: 4. The CDR3 is 14 amino acids. DNA of the CDR3: TGTGCCAGCAGCAATAGCGGGGGAAACAATGAGCAGTTCTTC. This encodes CASSNSGGNNEQFF.

V usage is TRBV7-8 and J usage is TRBJ2-3; no reliable D call. Deletions cut 3 bases from V and 7 bases from J, with 17 bases between. The CDR3 contains 15 residues. The germline V gene encodes CDR1 SGHVS and CDR2 FQNEAQ. CDR3 DNA: TGTGCCAGCAGCTTGGCTAGGGTGAACAGCCATACGCAGTATTTT. Translated: CASSLARVNSHTQYF.

The rearrangement links TRBV18 to TRBJ2-7; perhaps TRBD1 as D (6 bases). This CDR3 comprises 15 residues. V lost 2 bases, J lost 2 bases, and 13 bases lay in between. The germline V gene encodes CDR1 KGHSH and CDR2 LQKENI. CDR3 loop: CASSPGTRDPYEQYF. CDR3 DNA sequence: TGTGCCAGCTCACCAGGGACAAGGGACCCCTACGAGCAGTACTTC. Drawing the rest from reference TRBV18 and TRBJ2-7, the complete variable domain is NAGVMQNPRHLVRRRGQEARLRCSPMKGHSHVYWYRQLPEEGLKFMVYLQKENIIDESGMPKERFSAEFPKEGPSILRIQQVVRGDSAAYFCASSPGTRDPYEQYFGPGTRLTVT.

This rearrangement joins TRBV2 to TRBJ2-2; D ambiguous. This CDR3 is built from 13 residues. V lost 7 bases to trimming and J lost 6 bases, with 12 bases between them. CDR1 is SNHLY and CDR2 is FYNNEI in the germline V gene. CDR3 residues: CASIIGVAGELFF. The CDR3 DNA reads TGTGCCAGCATTATTGGGGTCGCCGGGGAGCTGTTTTTT.

The sample holds one count of this clone. The chain links TRBV5-4 to TRBJ2-1, with a weak D call TRBD2 (7 bases). The V gene lost 4 bases and the J gene lost 9 bases, with 14 bases spanning the gap. Germline V gives CDR1 SGHNT, CDR2 YYREEE (reference sequence). The CDR3 runs 13 residues. The CDR3 DNA reads as TGTGCCAGCAGCCTCCCGGGGGGCCTTGAGCAGTTCTTC. Protein product: CASSLPGGLEQFF.

This chain joins TRBV29-1 and TRBJ2-3, with D unresolved. Germline values: CDR1 SQVTM, CDR2 ANQGSEA. The ends were cut back, 4 bases at V and 2 bases at J, with 7 bases in the middle. The CDR3 covers 12 residues. The CDR3 reads CSVGTPTDTQYF. The CDR3 nucleotides read TGCAGCGTTGGGACCCCCACAGATACGCAGTATTTT.

The rearrangement links TRBV18 to TRBJ1-1, with D possibly being TRBD1 (6 bases). V was shortened by 2 bases and J by 1 base, with 11 bases between the two germline ends. The CDR3 extends over 15 amino acids. Germline loops: CDR1 KGHSH, CDR2 LQKENI. CDR3 region: CASSPFQGSNTEAFF. The CDR3 DNA reads TGTGCCAGCTCACCATTCCAGGGGTCGAACACTGAAGCTTTCTTT.

The V and J genes are TRBV7-2 and TRBJ2-2; 8 positions agree with TRBD1. This CDR3 is 13 amino acids long. With 4 bases clipped from V and 6 bases from J, the junction kept 1 base outside the gene matches. The germline CDR1 and CDR2 sequences are SGHTA and FQGNSA. CDR3 in DNA: TGTGCCAGCAGCTCACAGGGGGCCGGGGAGCTGTTTTTT. This gives the protein CASSSQGAGELFF.

The chain carries TRBV5-1 and TRBJ2-7, with 9 bases aligning to TRBD2. The CDR3 spans 16 residues. Looked up from germline, CDR1 is SGHRS and CDR2 is YFSETQ. V gave up 4 bases and J gave up 1 base; unmatched junction bases: 9. The CDR3 DNA reads TGCGCCAGCAGCGAGTCTAGCGGGACTACTTCCTACGAGCAGTACTTC. It yields the protein CASSESSGTTSYEQYF.

The chain couples TRBV27 to TRBJ1-2; perhaps TRBD1 as D (5 bases). CDR1 and CDR2 from the germline V gene are MNHEY and SMNVEV (reference sequence). V dropped 7 bases and J dropped 2 bases, with 17 bases sitting between them. The CDR3 covers 15 residues. The DNA for the CDR3 is TGTGCCAGCACCTTTGCGGGACGGAGCAACTATGGCTACACCTTC. It encodes CASTFAGRSNYGYTF.

The chain carries TRBV19 and TRBJ1-4, with a tentative D call TRBD1 (5 bases). V was shortened by 3 bases and J by 4 bases, with 15 bases between the two germline ends. Germline assignment: CDR1 LNHDA and CDR2 SQIVND (reference sequence). The length of the CDR3 is 16 residues. CDR3 loop: CASSMGAGRINEKLFF. Written as DNA, the CDR3 is TGTGCCAGTAGTATGGGAGCGGGACGGATTAATGAAAAACTGTTTTTT.

The rearrangement links TRBV2 to TRBJ2-3; D call uncertain. The CDR3 has 14 residues. Germline CDR1 is SNHLY and CDR2 is FYNNEI. The germline V and J ends were trimmed by 8 bases and 5 bases, with 17 bases remaining between them. The CDR3 sequence is CASSYLTLVDTQYF. For the CDR3, the DNA is TGTGCCAGCTCCTATCTCACCTTGGTAGATACGCAGTATTTT.

The chain links TRBV10-3 to TRBJ2-6; D gene unclear. V dropped 5 bases and J dropped 0 bases, with 8 bases sitting between them. Germline CDR1 and CDR2: ENHRY and SYGVKD. The CDR3 spans 15 residues. The CDR3 region is CAISRLISGANVLTF. CDR3 DNA sequence: TGTGCCATCAGTCGACTGATCTCTGGGGCCAACGTCCTGACTTTC.

This clone has a single count. The DNA of the CDR3 is TGCGCCAGCAGCTTGTCGGCTAGCGGGAGAAACGAGCAGTACTTC. It yields the protein CASSLSASGRNEQYF. This chain joins TRBV5-1 and TRBJ2-7; 10 positions agree with TRBD2. Trimming removed 1 base from V and 5 bases from J; junction bases left unmatched: 6. This CDR3 is built from 15 residues. Per the germline V gene, CDR1 is SGHRS and CDR2 is YFSETQ.

This rearrangement joins TRBV19 to TRBJ2-5; weak D call: TRBD2 (6 bases). Germline V gene lookup returns CDR1 LNHDA and CDR2 SQIVND (reference sequence). The CDR3 consists of 14 residues. V dropped 6 bases and J dropped 7 bases, with 18 bases sitting between them. In DNA form, the CDR3 reads TGTGCCAGTAGGGACCCTGGGCGGGGAGGGACCCAGTACTTC. Residues: CASRDPGRGGTQYF.

A word on this clone: Other DNA sequences in this specimen translate into the identical CDR3. The chain recombines TRBV9 with TRBJ1-2; D unclear. CDR1 and CDR2 (germline): SGDLS, YYNGEE. There are 14 residues in the CDR3. Trimming pared 0 bases from V and 1 base from J, leaving 7 bases between. CDR3 loop: CASSVGSGNYGYTF. The CDR3 DNA sequence: TGTGCCAGCAGCGTAGGTTCCGGTAACTATGGCTACACCTTC.

The V gene is TRBV12-2, the J gene TRBJ2-1. TRBV12-2 is a pseudogene. The CDR3 runs to 18 residues. The CDR3 region has the DNA TGTGCAAGTCGCTTAGCGCCGGGGGCCCCCAAGGACTACAATGAGCAGTTCTTC. It yields the protein CASRLAPGAPKDYNEQFF.

The V gene is TRBV29-1, the J gene TRBJ2-7, with 7 nucleotides matching TRBD1. In germline, CDR1 is SQVTM, CDR2 ANQGSEA. CDR3 length equals 12 residues. The junction had 5 bases not matched to a gene; V was cut back by 7 bases and J by 2 bases. This chain's CDR3 is CSEGTEAYEQYF. In DNA, the CDR3 is TGCAGCGAGGGGACAGAAGCCTACGAGCAGTACTTC.

The sample holds one count of this clone. The chain joins TRBV10-3 to TRBJ2-7, with 12 bases lining up with TRBD1. This CDR3 comprises 16 residues. V shed 1 base and J 4 bases; nucleotides not matched to a gene: 5. Per the germline V gene, CDR1 is ENHRY and CDR2 is SYGVKD. In nucleotides, the CDR3 is TGTGCCATCAGTGAGTTTTCGGGACAGGGGGCTTACGAGCAGTACTTC. Encoded protein: CAISEFSGQGAYEQYF.

The V call is TRBV7-9, the J call TRBJ2-5; D gene uncertain. The CDR3 loop spans 15 amino acids. Germline V lookup: CDR1 SEHNR, CDR2 FQNEAQ (reference sequence). Trimming cost V 5 bases and J 4 bases, with 17 bases left between them. CDR3 loop: CASSTRRTVGETQYF. CDR3 nucleotides: TGTGCCAGCAGCACACGAAGGACGGTGGGAGAGACCCAGTACTTC.

Here the CDR3 reads CAWSGHRTDTQYF. The CDR3 DNA follows: TGTGCCTGGAGTGGCCACCGCACAGATACGCAGTATTTT. V usage is TRBV30 and J usage is TRBJ2-3; D unresolved. Germline V lookup: CDR1 GTSNPN, CDR2 SVGIG (reference sequence). The CDR3 is made up of 13 amino acids. V was trimmed by 1 base and J by 1 base, leaving 6 bases between them.

On this clone itself: In the same sample, other DNA sequences code for this CDR3. The genes are TRBV5-1 and TRBJ2-3, with no clear D. Germline CDR1 is SGHRS and CDR2 is YFSETQ. The V end lost 0 bases, the J end lost 2 bases, and 7 bases lay between the germline ends. The CDR3 is 14 amino acids. CDR3 coding DNA: TGCGCCAGCAGCTTGGGTCAGAACACAGATACGCAGTATTTT. Translating gives CASSLGQNTDTQYF.

The V call is TRBV30, the J call TRBJ2-4; no reliable D call. CDR1 and CDR2 (germline): GTSNPN, SVGIG (reference sequence). This CDR3 has 11 residues. V dropped 3 bases and J dropped 5 bases, with 5 bases sitting between them. CDR3 nucleotides: TGTGCCTGGAGGTCGGAAAACATTCAGTACTTC. Translated: CAWRSENIQYF.

The rearrangement joins TRBV4-1 to TRBJ2-7; 9 nucleotides match TRBD1. Trimming cost V 1 base and J 4 bases; bases outside gene matches: 11. This CDR3 region has 17 residues. Germline loops: CDR1 MGHRA, CDR2 YSYEKL. CDR3 region: CASSQVGTGQGRYEQYF. DNA of the CDR3: TGCGCCAGCAGCCAAGTTGGGACGGGACAGGGTAGGTACGAGCAGTACTTC.

This clone was detected only a few times. This rearrangement joins TRBV30 to TRBJ1-1, with D hard to call. Trimming left V 6 bases short and J 4 bases short, with 12 bases between. Per germline, CDR1 GTSNPN and CDR2 SVGIG (reference sequence). The length of the CDR3 is 12 residues. This CDR3 is CACDGKGTEAFF. CDR3 coding DNA: TGTGCCTGTGACGGCAAGGGCACTGAAGCTTTCTTT.

This clone appeared a few times. The chain is built from TRBV4-1 and TRBJ1-5; D not resolved. CDR1 and CDR2 from the germline V gene are MGHRA and YSYEKL. Trimming pared 2 bases from V and 2 bases from J, leaving 10 bases between. The CDR3 totals 15 residues. The CDR3, as DNA: TGCGCCAGCAGCCAAAGTGACCTCCGCAATCAGCCCCAGCATTTT. Its translation is CASSQSDLRNQPQHF.

The rearrangement links TRBV25-1 to TRBJ1-4; D might be TRBD1 (5 bases). The CDR3 totals 15 residues. CDR1 and CDR2 from the germline V gene are MGHDK and SYGVNS. V was pared by 3 bases and J by 5 bases, with 13 bases between. CDR3: CASSEGGNRNEKLFF. As DNA, the CDR3 is TGTGCCAGCAGTGAGGGGGGGAATAGGAATGAAAAACTGTTTTTT.

V is TRBV5-6 and J is TRBJ1-6; no definite D call. Trimming took off 3 bases at V and 0 bases at J, with 16 bases between the two ends. The CDR3 is 18 amino acids. From germline, CDR1 is SGHDT and CDR2 YYEEEE. CDR3 protein: CASSSTLHGHSYNSPLHF. In DNA, the CDR3 is TGTGCCAGCAGCTCCACTCTACACGGTCACTCCTATAATTCACCCCTCCACTTT.

This chain links TRBV21-1 with TRBJ1-5; TRBD1 was called by the table and not checked on the DNA. TRBV21-1 is an annotated pseudogene. The CDR3 covers 15 residues. In nucleotides, the CDR3 is TGTGCCAGCAGCATCCGACAGAATAGCAATCAGCCCCAGCATTTT. Its translation: CASSIRQNSNQPQHF.

The V call is TRBV5-1, the J call TRBJ2-5, with 8 bases fitting TRBD2. CDR1 SGHRS and CDR2 YFSETQ come from the germline V gene. CDR3 length equals 16 residues. With 3 bases clipped from V and 1 base from J, the junction kept 8 bases outside the gene matches. CDR3 in amino acids: CASSSNGLAGQETQYF. CDR3 sequence (DNA): TGCGCCAGCAGCTCTAATGGTCTAGCGGGCCAAGAGACCCAGTACTTC.

This clone was found once. The chain is built from TRBV7-3 and TRBJ2-7, with TRBD2 identical over 7 bases. The junction had 7 bases not matched to a gene; V was cut back by 0 bases and J by 2 bases. The CDR3 has 16 residues. From germline, CDR1 is SGHTA and CDR2 FQGTGA. This CDR3 reads CASSLTGGTEAYEQYF. The CDR3 DNA follows: TGTGCCAGCAGCTTAACGGGGGGGACGGAAGCCTACGAGCAGTACTTC.

The chain couples TRBV25-1 to TRBJ2-5; no clear D. Trimming removed 7 bases from V and 4 bases from J, with 13 bases in between. The CDR3 covers 13 residues. Germline CDR1 is MGHDK and CDR2 is SYGVNS. CDR3 nucleotides: TGTGCCAGCACTTTCGGTAGAGGAGAGACCCAGTACTTC. Translating gives CASTFGRGETQYF.